This T cell receptor (beta chain) originates from a study of T cells after yellow fever vaccination. Overall study findings and caveats: Overall, a small share of clonotypes was seen in both CD4 and CD8 compartments.

TCRdb reanalysed the 5' RACE reads using MiXCR and keeps one entry per CDR3 protein. The sample lists 350,000 to 450,000 distinct CDR3 sequences, 6% to 8% occurring once. The table lists this clonotype with many counts. No antigen is known for it. Germline V gene sequence: CDR1 WSHSY, CDR2 SAAADI. The CDR3 length is 14 residues. Trimming took 3 bases from V and 1 from J, leaving 9 bases between them. The input for sequencing was PBMCs, taken 5 days after the yellow fever booster vaccination. The chain joins TRBV10-2 to TRBJ1-1; no firm D call. The sequence was collected from a man aged 30-40 years who received the YFV17D yellow fever vaccine. The DNA of the CDR3 is TGCGCCAGCAGTGACCTAGGTGGGAACACTGAAGCTTTCTTT. Encoded protein: CASSDLGGNTEAFF.